A selection of T cell receptor beta chains follows, all from one sample in a study of blood T cell repertoires in COVID-19. Measured with immunoSEQ multiplex PCR; TCRdb has only the in-frame clones, and not every one. The repertoire holds around 220,000 clones, with around 87% as singletons. The specimen was peripheral blood. The source of these receptors is a woman aged 45-65 years with COVID-19, enrolled during active disease. Each CDR3 is given with its conserved first and last residue. A D gene is named only where the DNA matches it firmly. Clone size is stated in some rows and not others, as once, few, many or a class when expanded.

v_gene	abundance	d_gene	j_gene	CDR3aa	CDR3nt
TRBV5-1	once	TRBD1	TRBJ1-1	CASSFAGGGEAFF	TGCGCCAGCAGCTTTGCAGGGGGAGGTGAAGCTTTCTTT
TRBV28	-	-	TRBJ2-7	CASSFRGATDYEQYF	TGTGCCAGCAGTTTCCGGGGGGCGACGGACTACGAGCAGTACTTC
TRBV19	few	TRBD2	TRBJ2-1	CASSMVRGGFSYNEQFF	TGTGCCAGTAGTATGGTCCGGGGGGGGTTTTCCTACAATGAGCAGTTCTTC
TRBV15	-	-	TRBJ2-4	CATSKGGLAKNIQYF	TGTGCCACCAGCAAAGGCGGCTTAGCCAAAAACATTCAGTACTTC
TRBV7-6	-	TRBD2	TRBJ2-3	CASSLKLAGESTDTQYF	TGTGCCAGCAGCTTGAAGTTAGCGGGGGAGAGCACAGATACGCAGTATTTT
TRBV3-1/TRBV3-2	-	-	TRBJ1-1	CASSHQGGAEAFF	TGTGCCAGCAGCCACCAGGGAGGTGCTGAAGCTTTCTTT
TRBV19	-	TRBD1	TRBJ2-5	CASSTGGKSGETQYF	TGTGCCAGTAGTACAGGGGGAAAGAGTGGAGAGACCCAGTACTTC
TRBV19	few	TRBD1	TRBJ1-1	CASSRDSYTEAFF	TGTGCCAGTAGCAGGGACAGTTACACTGAAGCTTTCTTT
TRBV27	-	-	TRBJ1-1	CASSIIQGTEAFF	TGTGCCAGCAGTATAATACAGGGAACTGAAGCTTTCTTT
TRBV9	-	TRBD2	TRBJ2-2	CASSALAGGQATGELFF	TGTGCCAGCAGCGCTCTAGCGGGGGGACAGGCCACCGGGGAGCTGTTTTTT
TRBV30	-	-	TRBJ1-1	CAWSAGDYTEAFF	TGTGCCTGGTCCGCGGGAGATTACACTGAAGCTTTCTTT
TRBV27	-	TRBD2	TRBJ2-5	CASSFPPSGGEETQYF	TGTGCCAGCAGCTTCCCCCCTAGCGGGGGGGAAGAGACCCAGTACTTC
TRBV27	-	-	TRBJ2-1	CASSSTGSNEQFF	TGTGCCAGCAGTTCCACAGGGAGCAATGAGCAGTTCTTC
TRBV7-2	-	TRBD2	TRBJ2-3	CASSPTSGVGTDTQYF	TGTGCCAGCAGCCCGACTAGCGGGGTGGGCACAGATACGCAGTATTTT
TRBV12-3/TRBV12-4	-	-	TRBJ2-7	CASSSGSSYEQYF	TGTGCCAGCAGTTCAGGGTCCAGCTACGAGCAGTACTTC
TRBV3-1/TRBV3-2	-	TRBD1	TRBJ1-2	CASSHSRGTGRNGYTF	TGTGCCAGCAGCCATTCCCGGGGGACAGGGCGGAATGGCTACACCTTC
TRBV2	-	TRBD1	TRBJ2-2	CASRGDRTTGELFF	TGTGCCAGCAGGGGGGACAGAACCACCGGGGAGCTGTTTTTT
TRBV19	-	TRBD1	TRBJ2-1	CASSQDRSSYNEQFF	TGTGCCAGTAGCCAGGACAGGAGCTCCTACAATGAGCAGTTCTTC
TRBV2	-	-	TRBJ1-4	CASSLTTVPRLFF	TGTGCCAGCAGCCTGACGACAGTACCCCGACTGTTTTTT
TRBV12-5	-	-	TRBJ2-3	CASVSTRFTDTQYF	TGTGCTAGTGTCTCGACACGATTCACAGATACGCAGTATTTT
TRBV4-1	-	-	TRBJ1-1	CASSQETGFITEAFF	TGCGCCAGCAGCCAAGAAACAGGATTTATTACTGAAGCTTTCTTT
TRBV3-1/TRBV3-2	once	-	TRBJ1-5	CASSQGTLTGNQPQHF	TGTGCCAGCAGCCAAGGGACTCTCACAGGCAATCAGCCCCAGCATTTT
TRBV11-3	-	-	TRBJ2-7	CASSSQPGYEQYF	TGTGCCAGCAGCTCTCAACCCGGCTACGAGCAGTACTTC
TRBV19	-	TRBD2	TRBJ2-3	CATSKVAGVTDTQYF	TGTGCCACTTCAAAGGTAGCGGGGGTCACAGATACGCAGTATTTT
TRBV19	-	-	TRBJ2-3	CASGAYGGGDTQYF	TGTGCCAGTGGGGCCTACGGGGGTGGGGATACGCAGTATTTT
TRBV6-1	-	TRBD1	TRBJ1-2	CASSESTGGKANYGYTF	TGTGCCAGCAGTGAATCGACAGGGGGTAAAGCTAACTATGGCTACACCTTC
TRBV4-3	-	-	TRBJ2-1	CASSHGTANNEQFF	TGCGCCAGCAGCCACGGGACTGCCAACAATGAGCAGTTCTTC
TRBV19	once	TRBD2	TRBJ2-1	CASSIGGSGAPGEQFF	TGTGCCAGTAGTATAGGGGGTAGCGGGGCCCCCGGTGAGCAGTTCTTC
TRBV3-1/TRBV3-2	-	TRBD2	TRBJ2-1	CASSRGLETYNEQFF	TGTGCCAGCAGCCGGGGACTAGAAACCTACAATGAGCAGTTCTTC
TRBV19	-	-	TRBJ1-5	CASSPQFSNQPQHF	TGTGCCAGTAGTCCCCAGTTTAGCAATCAGCCCCAGCATTTT
TRBV5-1	many	TRBD2	TRBJ2-3	CASRRTSVTDTQYF	TGCGCCAGCCGCAGGACTAGCGTGACAGATACGCAGTATTTT
TRBV27	once	-	TRBJ2-1	CASSLVRVEEQFF	TGTGCCAGCAGTTTGGTCAGGGTCGAGGAGCAGTTCTTC
TRBV4-1	-	TRBD2	TRBJ2-3	CASSQPAGGGDTQYF	TGCGCCAGCAGCCAACCAGCGGGGGGAGGGGATACGCAGTATTTT
TRBV7-2	-	TRBD1	TRBJ1-2	CASSPVHRDRGRGGYTF	TGTGCCAGCAGCCCTGTACACCGGGACAGGGGGCGGGGAGGCTACACCTTC
TRBV3-1/TRBV3-2	-	-	TRBJ2-4	CASSQEQGWDIQYF	TGTGCCAGCAGCCAAGAACAGGGCTGGGACATTCAGTACTTC
TRBV29-1	few	-	TRBJ1-2	CSVGGGNLVTGYTF	TGCAGCGTTGGGGGGGGCAATTTGGTAACGGGCTACACCTTC
TRBV9	-	-	TRBJ2-4	CASSVETGDIQYF	TGTGCCAGCAGCGTAGAAACTGGAGACATTCAGTACTTC
TRBV4-1	-	-	TRBJ2-4	CASSQGLQGGRDKNIQYF	TGCGCCAGCAGCCAAGGACTACAGGGCGGAAGGGACAAAAACATTCAGTACTTC
TRBV6-5	-	-	TRBJ2-1	CASPTSAGGSEQFF	TGTGCCAGCCCTACTTCGGCAGGGGGGAGTGAGCAGTTCTTC
TRBV11-2	-	TRBD2	TRBJ2-5	CASSRAGVETQYF	TGTGCCAGCAGCCGAGCGGGGGTGGAGACCCAGTACTTC
TRBV5-5	-	-	TRBJ1-1	CASSRGGGPEAFF	TGTGCCAGCAGCAGAGGGGGAGGGCCTGAAGCTTTCTTT
TRBV28	-	TRBD1	TRBJ2-1	CASSLGQGVRNEQFF	TGTGCCAGCAGCTTGGGACAGGGGGTGAGAAATGAGCAGTTCTTC
TRBV24-1	-	-	TRBJ2-2	CATRDSSTGELFF	TGTGCCACCAGAGACAGCTCCACCGGGGAGCTGTTTTTT
TRBV19	few	-	TRBJ1-5	CASSIGGGTLSNQPQHF	TGTGCCAGTAGTATAGGGGGGGGGACACTAAGCAATCAGCCCCAGCATTTT
TRBV19	-	TRBD1	TRBJ1-1	CASQRTGADTEAFF	TGTGCCAGCCAGCGGACAGGAGCGGACACTGAAGCTTTCTTT
TRBV19	-	TRBD1	TRBJ1-1	CASSPDRGSTEAFF	TGTGCCAGTAGTCCCGACAGGGGATCCACTGAAGCTTTCTTT
TRBV30	-	-	TRBJ1-2	CAWSAASHYGYTF	TGTGCCTGGAGTGCCGCTAGCCACTATGGCTACACCTTC
TRBV11-2	-	TRBD1	TRBJ1-1	CASSLHPGTGVMNTEAFF	TGTGCCAGCAGCTTGCACCCAGGGACAGGTGTCATGAACACTGAAGCTTTCTTT
TRBV15	-	-	TRBJ1-3	CATSRPDQGVSGNTIYF	TGTGCCACCAGCAGACCGGATCAAGGGGTCTCTGGAAACACCATATATTTT
TRBV5-1	once	-	TRBJ2-3	CASSLGGGPSDTQYF	TGCGCCAGCAGCTTAGGGGGGGGGCCCTCAGATACGCAGTATTTT
TRBV13	-	-	TRBJ2-5	CASSPGTPGGSQETQYF	TGTGCCAGCAGCCCTGGGACCCCAGGGGGGAGCCAAGAGACCCAGTACTTC
TRBV7-2	-	TRBD2	TRBJ2-7	CASSSLAGPSYEQYF	TGTGCCAGCAGCTCCTTAGCGGGTCCTTCCTACGAGCAGTACTTC
TRBV5-5	-	TRBD1	TRBJ1-6	CASSIGGAFNSPLHF	TGTGCCAGCAGCATAGGGGGCGCCTTTAATTCACCCCTCCACTTT